The text below deals with one TCR beta chain. Its antigen is currently unknown. The data originate from a study of cytomegalovirus exposure and HLA in healthy donors. Study-level results: Several of the most significant clusters appeared, in a later analysis, to be linked to common viral pathogens.

V gave up 4 bases and J gave up 2 bases, with 8 bases separating them. The CDR3 length is 13 residues. Per germline, CDR1 LNHDA and CDR2 SQIVND (reference sequence). The PCR contained 60 Vbeta and 13 Jbeta primers. Repertoires were generated with immunoSEQ multiplex PCR, while TCRdb's copy carries only in-frame clones and drops some. The sample has around 180,000 clones; around 80% are singletons. The rearrangement joins TRBV19 to TRBJ1-2, with D perhaps TRBD1 (6 bases). The sample consisted of PBMCs. The clonotype originates from a woman between 50 and 59 years old in good health and CMV-seronegative. DNA of the CDR3: TGTGCCAGTAGTAGGACAGAAAACTATGGCTACACCTTC. Its translation is CASSRTENYGYTF.